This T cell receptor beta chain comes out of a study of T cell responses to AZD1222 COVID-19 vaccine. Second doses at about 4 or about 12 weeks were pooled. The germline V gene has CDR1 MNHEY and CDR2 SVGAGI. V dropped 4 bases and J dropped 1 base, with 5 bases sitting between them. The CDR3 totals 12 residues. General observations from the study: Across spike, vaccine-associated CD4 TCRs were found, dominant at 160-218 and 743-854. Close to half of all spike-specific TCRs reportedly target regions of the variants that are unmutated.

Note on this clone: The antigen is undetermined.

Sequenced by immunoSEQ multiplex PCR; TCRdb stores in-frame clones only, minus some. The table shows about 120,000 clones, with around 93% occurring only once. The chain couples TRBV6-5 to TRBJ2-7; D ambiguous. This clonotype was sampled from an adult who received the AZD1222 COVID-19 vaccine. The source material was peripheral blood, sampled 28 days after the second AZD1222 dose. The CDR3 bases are TGTGCCAGCAGTTCCCTATCCTACGAGCAGTACTTC. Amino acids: CASSSLSYEQYF.